This T cell receptor beta chain stems from a study of T cell clonotyping in hematopoietic cell transplantation. General study results and limits: Without cell sorting, CD4 versus CD8 contributions remain unresolved. After transplant, recipient diversity fell while pathologically expanded clonotypes grew through day 180.

Profiled with immunoSEQ multiplex PCR; TCRdb holds only in-frame clones, not every one. The sample lists some 76,000 clones, almost 97% occurring once. To note about this clone: Antigen unknown.

V dropped 5 bases and J dropped 6 bases, with 7 bases sitting between them. Germline CDR1 and CDR2: SNHLY and FYNNEI. The CDR3 spans 12 residues. The time point denotes: recipient sample about 28 days before transplant, after cytoreduction. This TCR was sampled from a woman between 50 and 59 years old with acute myeloid leukemia. Some clones in this sample may be carry-over from other donors' samples. The sample here was peripheral blood mononuclear cells, taken before stem cell transplant. The chain combines TRBV2 with TRBJ2-2; tentatively, D is TRBD1 or TRBD2 (5 bases each). The CDR3 DNA sequence: TGTGCCAGCAGTCTGGGGGCCGGGGAGCTGTTTTTT. This gives the protein CASSLGAGELFF.